This TCR beta chain was identified in a study of lymphopenia after photon versus proton radiotherapy. The sample holds one count of this clone. The target antigen is unknown. Germline CDR1 reads MDHEN; CDR2 reads SYDVKM. With 8 bases removed from V and 2 bases from J, the gap between germline ends came to 13 bases. CDR3 length: 14 amino acids. Generated by immunoSEQ multiplex PCR, the TCRdb table keeps only in-frame clones and is missing some. The sample lists about 40,000 clones; just over 85% were seen once. Study results and caveats: After lymphocyte nadir, photon-treated repertoires showed oligoclonal expansion, especially CD8+ Temra.

The receptor was derived from a woman in her 70s with pancreatic cancer. Some clones in this sample may be carry-over from other donors' samples. Sequencing was performed on peripheral blood, taken from a patient treated with proton-based radiotherapy. This rearrangement joins TRBV28 to TRBJ1-3; D is unresolved. CDR3 nucleotide sequence: TGTGCCAGCCTAGGTGGGTGGGCTGGAAACACCATATATTTT. Its protein is CASLGGWAGNTIYF.